This T cell receptor beta chain was found in a study of blood T cell repertoires in COVID-19. As for the study in general: Both acute and convalescent COVID-19 samples were obtained from the United States, Italy and Spain. T cells, B-cell-depleted T cells, or PBMCs provided the cDNA or gDNA that served as material.

Trimming stripped 7 bases from V and 5 bases from J, with 8 bases between. This CDR3 region has 11 residues. The germline CDR1 and CDR2 sequences are MDHEN and SYDVKM. Original methodology: Quantification of nucleated cells was approximated via reference gene primer amplification. The protocol was immunoSEQ multiplex PCR, while the TCRdb copy is restricted to in-frame clones and leaves out a portion. D and trimming were read from the DNA, whereas the V and J calls and clone size are those reported in that table. The sample holds about 270,000 clones, roughly nine tenths seen once. Sequencing was done on a sample of peripheral blood. This sequence joins TRBV28 and TRBJ1-1; D remains ambiguous. The TCR originated in a man in his forties with active or convalescent COVID-19. CDR3: CASTTDTEAFF. CDR3 DNA: TGTGCCAGCACCACAGATACTGAAGCTTTCTTT.